Listed below are T cell receptor beta chains from one sample, sequenced in a study of post-analysis software for immune sequencing data. TCRdb re-called the PCR reads with MiXCR, one entry per CDR3 protein. Seen here are some 370,000 distinct CDR3 sequences, 30% to 45% observed once, and the top ten hold about an eighth. The sequenced sample consisted of blood. These receptors came from a girl under 18 with multiple sclerosis. Both conserved end residues are part of each CDR3. A D gene is named only where the DNA matches it firmly. Not all rows give a size; the values are once, few, many and, for expanded clones, a class.

D	J	size	V	DNA	CDR3
TRBD1	TRBJ2-5	-	TRBV5-1	TGCGCCAGCAGCCTAGGACAGGGAAGAGGAGAGACCCAGTACTTC	CASSLGQGRGETQYF
TRBD2	TRBJ2-5	few	TRBV4-2	TGTGCCAGCAGCCAAGATCGGAGCGGGGGGCTCCAAGAGACCCAGTACTTC	CASSQDRSGGLQETQYF
-	TRBJ2-3	once	TRBV6-5	TGTGCCAGCAGAAAACAGGGAGGAGGAGATACGCAGTATTTT	CASRKQGGGDTQYF
TRBD1	TRBJ1-5	-	TRBV20-1	TGCAGTGCAGGGGGGACAGGGCCTCAGCCCCAGCATTTT	CSAGGTGPQPQHF
-	TRBJ1-2	-	TRBV9	TGTGCCAGCAGCGTCTCCGCAGGGCCCCAGCGCCATGGCTACACCTTC	CASSVSAGPQRHGYTF
-	TRBJ2-1	few	TRBV20-1	TGCAGTGCTAGAGATTGGAGATCCTGGGTGCAGTTCTTC	CSARDWRSWVQFF
-	TRBJ1-1	-	TRBV3-1	TGTGCCAGCAGCGAAGGGGGTATGAGTGAAGCTTTCTTT	CASSEGGMSEAFF
-	TRBJ2-1	-	TRBV5-5	TGTGCCAGCAGCTTACACGATGGTGAGCAGTTCTTC	CASSLHDGEQFF
TRBD1	TRBJ2-5	-	TRBV9	TGTGCCAGCAGCCTGGGACAGGGAGGAGAGGCCCAAGGGACCCAGTACTTC	CASSLGQGGEAQGTQYF
-	TRBJ2-1	-	TRBV28	TGTGCCAGCAGTCAACTAGCTCCATCCTACAATGAGCAGTTCTTC	CASSQLAPSYNEQFF
-	TRBJ1-4	-	TRBV4-1	TGCGCCAGCAGCCCTCTTGTCTCAGCTGGTGAAAAACTGTTTTTT	CASSPLVSAGEKLFF
-	TRBJ1-5	few	TRBV12-3/TRBV12-4	TGTGCCAGCACTCTCCGGGAGGGGCAGCCCCAGCATTTT	CASTLREGQPQHF
-	TRBJ2-3	-	TRBV18	TGTGCCAGCTCACCATCTGGGGGGACCAGCACAGATACGCAGTATTTT	CASSPSGGTSTDTQYF
TRBD2	TRBJ2-3	-	TRBV20-1	TGCGGTGCTAGCGGCGCCGGACTAGCGGGACTTTTCTGGGGCACAGATACGCAGTATTTT	CGASGAGLAGLFWGTDTQYF
-	TRBJ2-1	few	TRBV12-3/TRBV12-4	TGTGCCAGCAGTCCACAAGTTTCTTCCTACAATGAGCAGTTCTTC	CASSPQVSSYNEQFF
TRBD2	TRBJ2-7	-	TRBV7-2	TGTGTCAGCAGCCCTCGCCGTGGGACTAGCGGCTCCTACGAGCAGTACTTC	CVSSPRRGTSGSYEQYF
TRBD1	TRBJ1-5	-	TRBV20-1	TGCAGTGCTACACACAGGGGAGGCAATCAGCCCCAGCATTTT	CSATHRGGNQPQHF
-	TRBJ1-5	-	TRBV6-6	TGTGCCAGCAGTTACCCGGGACTCTGGAATCAGCCCCAGCATTTT	CASSYPGLWNQPQHF
TRBD1	TRBJ1-2	-	TRBV27	TGTGCCTGCAGTGAGGGACAGGGCTATGGCTACACCTTC	CACSEGQGYGYTF
TRBD2	TRBJ2-3	few	TRBV6-6	TGTGCCAGCAGCCCTCTAGCGGGGAACACAGATACGCAGTATTTT	CASSPLAGNTDTQYF
TRBD2	TRBJ2-1	few	TRBV20-1	TGCAGTGCTAGAGACTATAGCGGGGGGCAGAGTGAGCAGTTCTTC	CSARDYSGGQSEQFF
TRBD1	TRBJ1-2	-	TRBV12-3/TRBV12-4	TGTGCCAGCAGTTTAGAGGGACAGAGCAATGGCTCCACCTTC	CASSLEGQSNGSTF
-	TRBJ1-1	few	TRBV10-3	TGTGCCATCAGTGAGACAGGGCCGAACACTGAAGCTTTCTTT	CAISETGPNTEAFF
-	TRBJ2-7	-	TRBV9	TGTGCCAGCAGCGTCCTTAGCACCTCCTACGAGCAGTACTTC	CASSVLSTSYEQYF
TRBD1	TRBJ2-1	-	TRBV2	TGTGCCAGCAGTTCGGACAGGGGGGAGTTCTTC	CASSSDRGEFF
-	TRBJ1-2	-	TRBV9	TGTGCCAGCGGTGGGTTTGGGGAATGGCTTTATGGCTACACCTTC	CASGGFGEWLYGYTF
TRBD1	TRBJ2-7	-	TRBV29-1	TGCAGCGTTGAGCTCCGACAGGGCTCCTACGAGCAGTACTTC	CSVELRQGSYEQYF
TRBD2	TRBJ2-3	-	TRBV12-3/TRBV12-4	TGTGCCACTAGACCGGGAGGGGGTACGCAGTATTTT	CATRPGGGTQYF
-	TRBJ2-7	few	TRBV6-5	TGTGCCAGCAGTTATCACGGGCCTATCGGCGAGCAGTACTTC	CASSYHGPIGEQYF
TRBD1	TRBJ2-3	-	TRBV20-1	TGCAGTGTCCCGGGACAGGGCACAGATACGTATTTT	CSVPGQGTDTYF
-	TRBJ1-4	-	TRBV7-2	TGTGCCAGCAGCTTTGGCAGGGCATCGACTAATGAAAAACTGTTTTTT	CASSFGRASTNEKLFF
-	TRBJ2-1	-	TRBV20-1	TGCAGTGCCCCTAAGACCGTGGACTCCTACAATGAGCAGTTCTTC	CSAPKTVDSYNEQFF
-	TRBJ2-7	-	TRBV27	TGTGCCAGCAGGAAACTCGACTCCAAATACGAGCAGTACTTC	CASRKLDSKYEQYF
TRBD1	TRBJ1-1	-	TRBV12-3/TRBV12-4	TGTGCCAGCAGTCCGACAGGGGGTTTCGCTGAAGCTTTCTTT	CASSPTGGFAEAFF
-	TRBJ2-7	-	TRBV20-1	TGCAGTGCTAGATCCGGCGCCTACGAGCAGTACTTC	CSARSGAYEQYF
TRBD1	TRBJ1-2	-	TRBV6-5	TGTGCCACCAGGTGGACAGGGCGGTATGGCTACACCTTC	CATRWTGRYGYTF
TRBD1	TRBJ2-1	few	TRBV7-9	TGTGCCAGCAGTAAAGACGGGACAGGGTCGATCAATGAGCAGTTCTTC	CASSKDGTGSINEQFF
TRBD1	TRBJ1-2	few	TRBV7-2	TGTGCCAGCAGCTTAGCGGGGAGGGGGCTTGACTATGGCTACACCTTC	CASSLAGRGLDYGYTF
-	TRBJ2-2	few	TRBV2	TGTGCCAGCAGTGAGGTTGCCAGCGCGAGAACCGGGGAGCTGTTTTTT	CASSEVASARTGELFF
-	TRBJ2-6	-	TRBV20-1	TGCAGTGCCCAAACTGGGGCCAACGTCCTGACTTTC	CSAQTGANVLTF
-	TRBJ2-3	many	TRBV29-1	TGCAGCGTTGAATATTCGGGGGATACGCAGTATTTT	CSVEYSGDTQYF
TRBD1	TRBJ1-4	-	TRBV12-3/TRBV12-4	TGTGCCAGCAGTTTTTTCTCTAACAGGGGGGAAAAACTGTTTTTT	CASSFFSNRGEKLFF
TRBD2	TRBJ2-7	few	TRBV29-1	TGCAGCACTAGCGAAACCTACGAGCAGTACTTC	CSTSETYEQYF
TRBD1	TRBJ1-2	-	TRBV10-3	TGTGCCATCAGGCAGGGGGGGAGCTATGGCTACACCTTC	CAIRQGGSYGYTF
-	TRBJ1-6	few	TRBV20-1	TGCAGTGCTAGAGACGACAGCTTTTGGGGCCTCCACTTT	CSARDDSFWGLHF
-	TRBJ2-1	few	TRBV2	TGTGCCAGCAGTGATATAGAGGGGGTAGGCTCCTACAATGAGCAGTTCTTC	CASSDIEGVGSYNEQFF
-	TRBJ1-2	-	TRBV20-1	TGCAGTGCTAGAGCGAGATCCGGGCCCCGCTATGGCTACACCTTC	CSARARSGPRYGYTF
-	TRBJ1-2	-	TRBV16	TGTGCCAGCAGCCAATCACGAGAAACCCAAAACTATGGCTACACCTTC	CASSQSRETQNYGYTF
TRBD1	TRBJ2-7	few	TRBV7-8	TGTGCCAGCAGTTCCACAGGGGGAAGATACGAGCAGTACTTC	CASSSTGGRYEQYF
-	TRBJ2-6	-	TRBV12-3/TRBV12-4	TGTGCCAGCAGTCGAGGGGGTTCTGGGGCCAACGTCCTGACTTTC	CASSRGGSGANVLTF
TRBD2	TRBJ2-5	-	TRBV4-1	TGCGCCAGCAGCCAAGTTTACACTAGCGGGGGGCAAGAGACCCAGTACTTC	CASSQVYTSGGQETQYF
TRBD1	TRBJ1-1	-	TRBV6-1	TGTGCCAGCAGTGAAGTAGGACAGGGTGAAGCTTTCTTT	CASSEVGQGEAFF
-	TRBJ1-4	-	TRBV6-5	TGTGCCAGCAGTTATAATCTGGGTGAGGAGTTTGAGGTGTTTTTT	CASSYNLGEEFEVFF
-	TRBJ1-5	-	TRBV6-1	TGTACCAGCAGTGAAATAGCAGTTATTTATAGCAATCAGCCCCAGCATTTT	CTSSEIAVIYSNQPQHF
-	TRBJ2-1	few	TRBV4-1	TGCGCCAGCAGCCAAGTTAAGGAGTCACCCGAGCAGTTCTTC	CASSQVKESPEQFF
-	TRBJ1-1	few	TRBV10-3	TGTGCCATCAGTGAGTATACTGAAGCTTTCTTT	CAISEYTEAFF
TRBD2	TRBJ2-1	few	TRBV4-1	TGCGCCAGCAGCCAAGATACCGCGGGGGGGCCTTTGGATGAGCAGTTCTTC	CASSQDTAGGPLDEQFF
-	TRBJ1-2	-	TRBV20-1	TGCAGTGCTAGCACCGGAGGGGGGGTCTATGGCTACACCTTC	CSASTGGGVYGYTF
-	TRBJ1-5	-	TRBV15	TGTGCCACCAGCAGAGAAGGCGTGGGCAATCAGCCCCAGCATTTT	CATSREGVGNQPQHF
-	TRBJ2-7	once	TRBV7-2	TGTGCCTTGGACGGCGGAGGGGTAAGCTACGAGCAGTACTTC	CALDGGGVSYEQYF